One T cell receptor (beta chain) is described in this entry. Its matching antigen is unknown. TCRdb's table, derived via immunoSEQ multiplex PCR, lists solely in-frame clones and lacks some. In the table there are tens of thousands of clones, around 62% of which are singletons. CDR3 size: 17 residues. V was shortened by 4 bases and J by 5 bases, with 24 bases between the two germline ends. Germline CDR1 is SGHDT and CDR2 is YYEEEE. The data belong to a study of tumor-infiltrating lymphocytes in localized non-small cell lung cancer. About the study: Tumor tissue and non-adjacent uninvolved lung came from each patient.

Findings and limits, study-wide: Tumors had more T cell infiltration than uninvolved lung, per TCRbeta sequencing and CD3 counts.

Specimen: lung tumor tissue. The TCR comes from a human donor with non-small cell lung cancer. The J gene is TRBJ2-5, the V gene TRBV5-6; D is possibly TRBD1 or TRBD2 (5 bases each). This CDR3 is CASSPPAGTDAGETQYF. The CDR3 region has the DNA TGTGCCAGCAGCCCACCCGCCGGGACCGACGCGGGTGAGACCCAGTACTTC.